Shown below are 20 T cell receptor beta chains from a single sample sequenced in a study of T cell changes during pregnancy in multiple sclerosis. Measured with immunoSEQ multiplex PCR; TCRdb has only the in-frame clones, and not every one. Among under 45,000 clones listed, approximately 94% were seen once. This specimen was CD4+ T cells from peripheral blood mononuclear cells, taken after pregnancy. The receptors derive from a female donor with multiple sclerosis, enrolled in a pregnancy study.

The chain carries TRBV4-1 and TRBJ2-1, with 8 bases fitting TRBD1. Germline values: CDR1 MGHRA, CDR2 YSYEKL. The CDR3 is 14 amino acids. V gave up 5 bases and J gave up 4 bases; unmatched junction bases: 4. The CDR3 nucleotides are TGCGCCAGCAGCAGACAGGGGAGGTACAATGAGCAGTTCTTC. It yields the protein CASSRQGRYNEQFF.

CDR3 protein: CASSISGGQYNSPLHF. Here the CDR3 DNA reads TGTGCCAGTAGTATTTCTGGAGGACAGTATAATTCACCCCTCCACTTT. The V and J genes are TRBV19 and TRBJ1-6, with D perhaps TRBD1 (6 bases). Germline V gene data show CDR1 as LNHDA and CDR2 as SQIVND (reference sequence). Trimming removed 3 bases at V and 4 bases at J, with 13 bases between. CDR3 length: 16 amino acids.

This clone was seen once. The J gene is TRBJ1-6, the V gene TRBV23-1; D is unresolved. TRBV23-1 is placed among ORFs of uncertain function. V was cut by 3 bases and J by 4 bases, with 16 bases left in between. The CDR3 is 17 amino acids. The chain's CDR3 is CASSHVCPGQYNSPLHF. CDR3 nucleotides: TGCGCCAGCAGTCACGTTTGCCCGGGTCAATATAATTCACCCCTCCACTTT.

The chain is built from TRBV15 and TRBJ1-6; D is perhaps TRBD1 (6 bases). Trimming took off 2 bases at V and 5 bases at J, with 10 bases between the two ends. Germline V gene lookup returns CDR1 LNHNV and CDR2 YYDKDF (reference sequence). This CDR3 has 15 amino acids. Here the CDR3 reads CATSRRRQDNSPLHF. The CDR3 DNA reads TGTGCCACCAGCAGACGAAGACAGGATAATTCACCCCTCCACTTT.

The DNA of the CDR3 is TGCGCCAGCAGCCGGGGGGAGCTAGCGGGGGGGCTAGGCCAAGAGACCCAGTACTTC. It codes for CASSRGELAGGLGQETQYF. The rearrangement uses TRBV4-1 and TRBJ2-5; 12 bases are a match to TRBD2. Germline loops: CDR1 MGHRA, CDR2 YSYEKL. This CDR3 spans 19 amino acids. Unmatched junction bases numbered 13, after V lost 4 bases and J lost 1 base.

The chain couples TRBV5-1 to TRBJ1-1; 10 bases are a match to TRBD1. The germline gives CDR1 SGHRS, CDR2 YFSETQ. Losses at the gene ends were 6 bases for V and 4 bases for J; bases not matched to a gene: 18. This CDR3 region has 18 residues. The CDR3 reads CASIRRLPKTGGRTEAFF. Written as DNA, the CDR3 is TGCGCCAGCATCCGTAGACTTCCGAAGACAGGGGGCCGCACTGAAGCTTTCTTT.

On this clone: The same CDR3 is also encoded by other DNA sequences in this sample. V and J are TRBV6-4 and TRBJ2-3; TRBD1 is a possible D gene (5 bases). Deletions cut 8 bases from V and 2 bases from J, with 11 bases between. This CDR3 has 13 residues. Germline V CDR1 and CDR2: MRHNA, SNTAGT. The CDR3 region has the DNA TGTGCCAGCGGTGCAGGACACACAGATACGCAGTATTTT. Amino acid sequence: CASGAGHTDTQYF.

CDR3 loop: CASSTTGANYGYTF. In nucleotides, the CDR3 is TGTGCCAGTAGCACGACAGGAGCTAACTATGGCTACACCTTC. The chain joins TRBV19 to TRBJ1-2; weak D call: TRBD1 (6 bases). Trimming shortened V by 6 bases and J by 0 bases, and 11 bases separated the two germline ends. Germline CDR1 reads LNHDA; CDR2 reads SQIVND (reference sequence). This CDR3 contains 14 residues.

Written as DNA, the CDR3 is TGTGCCAGCAGCTTGGTTGGGGGCATCACAGATACGCAGTATTTT. It codes for CASSLVGGITDTQYF. V usage is TRBV5-4 and J usage is TRBJ2-3; TRBD1 might be the D (6 bases). V was shortened by 0 bases and J by 2 bases, with 10 bases between the two germline ends. Germline CDR1 SGHNT, CDR2 YYREEE (reference sequence). This CDR3 comprises 15 residues.

This clone was counted a few times. The V and J genes are TRBV18 and TRBJ2-7, with 9 bases that match TRBD2. Germline assignment: CDR1 KGHSH and CDR2 LQKENI. V dropped 6 bases and J dropped 6; count of bases not matched to a gene: 12. This CDR3 contains 15 residues. Written as DNA, the CDR3 is TGTGCCAGCTCGGGCGGGGGGGCGCAAGGTGGCGAGCAGTACTTC. This encodes CASSGGGAQGGEQYF.

This clone was detected once. The gene calls are TRBV20-1 and TRBJ2-1; no reliable D call. CDR3 length: 10 amino acids. Germline-derived CDR1 and CDR2 are DFQATT and SNEGSKA (reference sequence). Trimming removed 7 bases at V and 5 bases at J, with 6 bases between. The CDR3 coding sequence is TGCAGTGTATTTAACAATGAGCAGTTCTTC. Translated: CSVFNNEQFF.

The chain carries TRBV9 and TRBJ1-2; 7 nucleotides align to TRBD1. Germline-derived CDR1 and CDR2 are SGDLS and YYNGEE. The length of the CDR3 is 14 residues. The V gene end was trimmed by 4 bases and the J gene end by 2 bases; junction bases not matched to a gene: 5. CDR3 residues: CASSTQTGNYGYTF. The CDR3 DNA sequence: TGTGCCAGCAGCACACAGACAGGGAACTATGGCTACACCTTC.

The chain carries TRBV5-5 and TRBJ1-1; 9 bases are shared with TRBD1. CDR3 size: 15 residues. Germline V lookup: CDR1 SGHKS, CDR2 YYEKEE (reference sequence). V lost 0 bases to trimming and J lost 5 bases; unmatched junction nucleotides: 5. As DNA, the CDR3 is TGTGCCAGCAGCTTGGCTGCGACAGGGGGGACTGAAGCTTTCTTT. This sequence encodes CASSLAATGGTEAFF. Variable domain in full (rest from reference TRBV5-5 and TRBJ1-1): DAGVTQSPTHLIKTRGQQVTLRCSPISGHKSVSWYQQVLGQGPQFIFQYYEKEERGRGNFPDRFSARQFPNYSSELNVNALLLGDSALYLCASSLAATGGTEAFFGQGTRLTVV.

V and J are TRBV7-9 and TRBJ2-7; possibly TRBD1 for D (6 bases). Trimming took 1 base from V and 2 from J, leaving 15 bases between them. Germline V gene lookup returns CDR1 SEHNR and CDR2 FQNEAQ (reference sequence). CDR3 length: 16 amino acids. The DNA of the CDR3 is TGTGCCAGCAGCTTAGATGTCCAGGGGCTAACCTACGAGCAGTACTTC. Its protein is CASSLDVQGLTYEQYF.

V and J are TRBV18 and TRBJ2-1; no clear D gene. Germline V CDR1 and CDR2: KGHSH, LQKENI. The V end was cut by 6 bases, the J end by 7 bases, with 13 bases between. CDR3 size: 13 residues. The chain's CDR3 is CASSGQRVNEQFF. CDR3 DNA sequence: TGTGCCAGCTCCGGTCAGCGAGTAAATGAGCAGTTCTTC. Full variable domain (remainder filled in from reference TRBV18 and TRBJ2-1): NAGVMQNPRHLVRRRGQEARLRCSPMKGHSHVYWYRQLPEEGLKFMVYLQKENIIDESGMPKERFSAEFPKEGPSILRIQQVVRGDSAAYFCASSGQRVNEQFFGPGTRLTVL.

The chain uses TRBV5-1 and TRBJ2-3; 11 positions agree with TRBD1. The junction had 13 bases not matched to a gene; V was cut back by 4 bases and J by 0 bases. Looked up from germline, CDR1 is SGHRS and CDR2 is YFSETQ. CDR3 length equals 19 residues. The CDR3 spells CASSPRTGGAFLSTDTQYF. In DNA form, the CDR3 reads TGCGCCAGCAGCCCTCGGACAGGGGGCGCGTTCCTGAGCACAGATACGCAGTATTTT. The variable domain in full, with the rest retrieved from reference TRBV5-1 and TRBJ2-3, is KAGVTQTPRYLIKTRGQQVTLSCSPISGHRSVSWYQQTPGQGLQFLFEYFSETQRNKGNFPGRFSGRQFSNSRSEMNVSTLELGDSALYLCASSPRTGGAFLSTDTQYFGPGTRLTVL.

The genes are TRBV9 and TRBJ1-1, with D possibly matching TRBD1 (6 bases). Germline V lookup: CDR1 SGDLS, CDR2 YYNGEE. CDR3 size: 15 residues. V shed 1 base and J shed 1 base, with 11 bases lying between them. For the CDR3, the DNA is TGTGCCAGCAGCGTATTTGTGACAGGGAACACTGAAGCTTTCTTT. Translation gives CASSVFVTGNTEAFF.

The V and J genes are TRBV5-1 and TRBJ1-5, with TRBD1 as a possible D gene (5 bases). The CDR3 totals 13 residues. V was shortened by 4 bases and J by 7 bases, with 12 bases between the two germline ends. Germline CDR1 SGHRS, CDR2 YFSETQ. CDR3 nucleotides: TGCGCCAGCAGCGAATCAGGGTCCCAGCCCCAGCATTTT. Encoded protein: CASSESGSQPQHF.

J is TRBJ2-2 and V is TRBV15; TRBD1 agrees at 9 bases. The ends lost 6 bases at V and 5 bases at J; junction bases unmatched: 7. This CDR3 has 15 residues. The germline CDR1 and CDR2 sequences are LNHNV and YYDKDF (reference sequence). This CDR3 is CATSLQGARTGELFF. The CDR3 nucleotides read TGTGCCACCAGTCTACAGGGGGCGCGTACCGGGGAGCTGTTTTTT.

This clone was seen only once. The J gene is TRBJ1-5, the V gene TRBV5-5; D not certain. V lost 3 bases and J 5 bases, leaving 12 bases between the germline ends. The CDR3 spans 14 residues. Germline values: CDR1 SGHKS, CDR2 YYEKEE (reference sequence). The CDR3 sequence is CASSSGGSHQPQHF. CDR3 nucleotide sequence: TGTGCCAGCAGCTCGGGTGGGTCTCATCAGCCCCAGCATTTT.